This T cell receptor (beta chain) was recorded in a study of T-cell memory formation after mild COVID-19. Study-level information: TCR clusters showed largely donor specificity. Study-level results: Memory from before infection featured some responding clones, which suggests cross-reactive memory joined. Whether day 37 second-wave clones are SARS-CoV-2-specific was not confirmed.

For this clonotype: Its specificity is not known.

There are 15 residues in the CDR3. Germline values: CDR1 DFQATT, CDR2 SNEGSKA (reference sequence). V was clipped by 7 bases and J by 6 bases, with 22 bases between them. Constant-segment primers served in 5'RACE that generated TCR alpha and TCR beta cDNA libraries bearing sample barcodes and UMIs. Each CDR3 protein gets one entry after TCRdb re-called the 5' RACE reads with MiXCR. The table lists about 180,000 distinct CDR3 sequences, less than 20% of them singletons. Sequencing input: PBMCs or a T cell subset sorted from them (not recorded which). This TCR derives from a man between 18 and 35 years old who had mild COVID-19 (a few samples of this study predate the infection). Cell type and time point are not known. The rearrangement uses TRBV20-1 and TRBJ2-4; weak D call: TRBD2 (6 bases). CDR3 sequence: CSVERWDSGSNIQYF. The CDR3 DNA follows: TGCAGTGTGGAGAGATGGGACTCGGGGTCAAACATTCAGTACTTC.